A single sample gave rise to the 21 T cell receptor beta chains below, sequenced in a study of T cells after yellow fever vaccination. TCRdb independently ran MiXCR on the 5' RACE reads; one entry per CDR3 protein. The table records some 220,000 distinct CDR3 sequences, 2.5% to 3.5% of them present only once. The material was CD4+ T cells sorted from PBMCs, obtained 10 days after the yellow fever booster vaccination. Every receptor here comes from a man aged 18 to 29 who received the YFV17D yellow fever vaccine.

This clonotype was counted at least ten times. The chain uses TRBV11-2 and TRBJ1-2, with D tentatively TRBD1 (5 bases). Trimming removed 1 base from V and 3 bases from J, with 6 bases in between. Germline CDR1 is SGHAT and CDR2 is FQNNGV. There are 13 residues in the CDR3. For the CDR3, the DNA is TGTGCCAGCAGCTTAGGGGACGACTATGGCTACACCTTC. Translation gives CASSLGDDYGYTF.

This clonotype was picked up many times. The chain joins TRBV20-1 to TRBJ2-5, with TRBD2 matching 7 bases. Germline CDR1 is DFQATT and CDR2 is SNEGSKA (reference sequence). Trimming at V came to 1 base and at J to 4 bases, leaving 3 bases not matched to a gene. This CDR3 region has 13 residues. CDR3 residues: CSARGGLPETQYF. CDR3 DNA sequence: TGCAGTGCTAGAGGGGGACTACCAGAGACCCAGTACTTC.

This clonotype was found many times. Here the CDR3 reads CASTPTPGNEQFF. In DNA, the CDR3 is TGTGCCAGCACCCCAACCCCAGGGAATGAGCAGTTCTTC. The chain combines TRBV7-2 with TRBJ2-1, with D possibly being TRBD1 (5 bases). CDR3 length: 13 amino acids. Germline CDR1 SGHTA, CDR2 FQGNSA. V lost 7 bases and J 7 bases, leaving 14 bases between the germline ends.

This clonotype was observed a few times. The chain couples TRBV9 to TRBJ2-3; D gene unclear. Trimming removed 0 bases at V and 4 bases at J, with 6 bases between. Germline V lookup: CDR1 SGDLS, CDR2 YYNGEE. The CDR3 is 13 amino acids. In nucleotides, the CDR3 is TGTGCCAGCAGCGTAGAGCCAGCAGATACGCAGTATTTT. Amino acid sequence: CASSVEPADTQYF.

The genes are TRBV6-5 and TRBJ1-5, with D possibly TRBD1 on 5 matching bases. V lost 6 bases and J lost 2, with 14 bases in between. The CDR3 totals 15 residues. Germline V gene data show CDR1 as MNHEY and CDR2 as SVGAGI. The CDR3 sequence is CASRGRGRGNQPQHF. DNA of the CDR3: TGTGCCAGCAGAGGGCGGGGACGGGGCAATCAGCCCCAGCATTTT.

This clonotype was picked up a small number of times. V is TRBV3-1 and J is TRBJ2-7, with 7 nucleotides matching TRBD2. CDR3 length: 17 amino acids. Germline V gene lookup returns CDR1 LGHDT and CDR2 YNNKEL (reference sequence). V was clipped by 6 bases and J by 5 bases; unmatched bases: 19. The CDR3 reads CASRNLLSPSGRDEQYF. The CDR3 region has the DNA TGTGCCAGCAGAAACCTCCTGTCGCCTAGCGGCAGGGACGAGCAGTACTTC.

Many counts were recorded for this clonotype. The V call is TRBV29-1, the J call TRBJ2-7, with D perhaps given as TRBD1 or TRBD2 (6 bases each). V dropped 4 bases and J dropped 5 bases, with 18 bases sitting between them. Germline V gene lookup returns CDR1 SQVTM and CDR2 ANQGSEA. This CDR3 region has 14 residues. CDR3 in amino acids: CSVGRTRGRHEQYV. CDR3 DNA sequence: TGCAGCGTTGGCCGGACAAGGGGGAGGCACGAGCAGTACGTC.

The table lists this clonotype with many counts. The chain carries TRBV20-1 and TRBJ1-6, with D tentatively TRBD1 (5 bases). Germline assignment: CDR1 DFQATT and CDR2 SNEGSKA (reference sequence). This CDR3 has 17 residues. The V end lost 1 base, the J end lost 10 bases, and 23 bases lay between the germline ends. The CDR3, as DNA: TGCAGTGCTAGAGCCTGGGGAGAGGTGGAACGGGGGTCACCCCTCCACTTT. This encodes CSARAWGEVERGSPLHF.

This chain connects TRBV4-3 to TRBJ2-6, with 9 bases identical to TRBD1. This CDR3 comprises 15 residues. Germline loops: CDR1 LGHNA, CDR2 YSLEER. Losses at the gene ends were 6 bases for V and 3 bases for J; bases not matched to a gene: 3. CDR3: CASSRTGDGANVLTF. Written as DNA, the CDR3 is TGCGCCAGCAGTCGGACAGGGGATGGGGCCAACGTCCTGACTTTC.

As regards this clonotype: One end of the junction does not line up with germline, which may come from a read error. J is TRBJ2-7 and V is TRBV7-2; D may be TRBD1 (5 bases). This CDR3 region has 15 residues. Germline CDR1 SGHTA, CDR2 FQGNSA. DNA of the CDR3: TGTGCCAGCAGCTCGCAGGGTTACTCCTCCTCCGAGCAGTACTTC. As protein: CASSSQGYSSSEQYF.

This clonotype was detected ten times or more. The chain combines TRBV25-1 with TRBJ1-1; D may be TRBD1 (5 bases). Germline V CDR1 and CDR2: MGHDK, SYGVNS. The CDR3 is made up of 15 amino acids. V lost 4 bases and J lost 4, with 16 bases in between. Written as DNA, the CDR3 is TGTGCCAGCAGTGCGTTGGAGGGGTCCGGCACTGAAGCTTTCTTT. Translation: CASSALEGSGTEAFF.

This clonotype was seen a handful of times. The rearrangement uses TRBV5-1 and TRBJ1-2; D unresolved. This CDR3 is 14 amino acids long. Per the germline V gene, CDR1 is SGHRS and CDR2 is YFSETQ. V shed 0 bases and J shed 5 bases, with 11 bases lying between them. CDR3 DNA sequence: TGCGCCAGCAGCTTGGCAACAGCCGAGTATGGCTACACCTTC. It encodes CASSLATAEYGYTF. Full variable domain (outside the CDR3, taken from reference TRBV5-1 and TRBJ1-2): KAGVTQTPRYLIKTRGQQVTLSCSPISGHRSVSWYQQTPGQGLQFLFEYFSETQRNKGNFPGRFSGRQFSNSRSEMNVSTLELGDSALYLCASSLATAEYGYTFGSGTRLTVV.

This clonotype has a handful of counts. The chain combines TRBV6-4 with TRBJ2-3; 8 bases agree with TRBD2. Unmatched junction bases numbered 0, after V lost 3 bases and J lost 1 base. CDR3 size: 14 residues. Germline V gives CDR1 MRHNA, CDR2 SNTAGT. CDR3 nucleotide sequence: TGTGCCAGCAGTGAGCGGGGGGGCACAGATACGCAGTATTTT. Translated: CASSERGGTDTQYF.

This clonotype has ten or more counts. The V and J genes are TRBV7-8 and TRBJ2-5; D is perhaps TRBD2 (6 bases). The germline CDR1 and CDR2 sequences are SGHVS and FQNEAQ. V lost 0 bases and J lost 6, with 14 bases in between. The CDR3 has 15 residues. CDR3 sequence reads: CASSLASSGGKTQYF. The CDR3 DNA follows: TGTGCCAGCAGCTTAGCCAGCTCTGGGGGGAAGACCCAGTACTTC. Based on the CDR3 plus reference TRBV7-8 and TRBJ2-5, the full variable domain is GAGVSQSPRYKVAKRGQDVALRCDPISGHVSLFWYQQALGQGPEFLTYFQNEAQLDKSGLPSDRFFAERPEGSVSTLKIQRTQQEDSAVYLCASSLASSGGKTQYFGPGTRLLVL.

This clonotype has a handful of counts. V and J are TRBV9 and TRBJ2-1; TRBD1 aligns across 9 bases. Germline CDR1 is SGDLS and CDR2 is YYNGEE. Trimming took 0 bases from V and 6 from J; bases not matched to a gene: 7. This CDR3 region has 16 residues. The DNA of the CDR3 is TGTGCCAGCAGCGTAGCAATCGGACAGGGGAGCAATGAGCAGTTCTTC. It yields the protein CASSVAIGQGSNEQFF.

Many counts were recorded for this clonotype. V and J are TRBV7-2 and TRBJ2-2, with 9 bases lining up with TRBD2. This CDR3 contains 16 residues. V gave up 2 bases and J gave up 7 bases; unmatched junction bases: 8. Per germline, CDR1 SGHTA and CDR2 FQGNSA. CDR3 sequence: CASSLSLAGGHGELFF. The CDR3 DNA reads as TGTGCCAGCAGCTTATCCCTCGCGGGGGGGCACGGGGAGCTGTTTTTT.

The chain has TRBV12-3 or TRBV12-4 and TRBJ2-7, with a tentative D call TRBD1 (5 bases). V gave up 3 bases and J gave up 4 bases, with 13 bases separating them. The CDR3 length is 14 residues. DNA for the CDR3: TGTGCCAGCAGTTTCAGGGAAGAGAGGTACGAGCAGTACTTC. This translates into CASSFREERYEQYF.

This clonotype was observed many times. This chain's CDR3 is CASSPGVSSYNEQFF. The CDR3 region has the DNA TGTGCCAGCAGCCCGGGAGTGAGCTCCTACAATGAGCAGTTCTTC. The chain recombines TRBV6-1 with TRBJ2-1; D might be TRBD2 (6 bases). The CDR3 contains 15 residues. Germline-derived CDR1 and CDR2 are MNHNS and SASEGT. V lost 6 bases and J lost 0, with 12 bases in between.

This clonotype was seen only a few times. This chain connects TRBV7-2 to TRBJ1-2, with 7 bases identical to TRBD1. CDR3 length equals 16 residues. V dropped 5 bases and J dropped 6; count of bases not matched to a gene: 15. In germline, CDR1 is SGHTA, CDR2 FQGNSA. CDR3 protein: CASSRTGSLGEDGYTF. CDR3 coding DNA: TGTGCCAGCAGCCGGACAGGTTCCCTGGGAGAGGATGGCTACACCTTC.

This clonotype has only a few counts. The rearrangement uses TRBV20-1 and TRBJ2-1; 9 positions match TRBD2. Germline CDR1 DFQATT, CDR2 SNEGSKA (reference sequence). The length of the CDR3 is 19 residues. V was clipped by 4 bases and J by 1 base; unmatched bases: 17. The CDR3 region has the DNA TGCAGTGCTAAGGACAGCGGGGGGCAATGGCGAGGGTCCTACAATGAGCAGTTCTTC. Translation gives CSAKDSGGQWRGSYNEQFF.

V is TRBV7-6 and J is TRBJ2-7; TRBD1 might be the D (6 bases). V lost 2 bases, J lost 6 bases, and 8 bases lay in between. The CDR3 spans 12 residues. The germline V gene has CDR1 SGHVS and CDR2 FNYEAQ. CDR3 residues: CASSLSRGEQYV. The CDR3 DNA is TGTGCCAGCAGCTTATCCAGGGGCGAGCAGTACGTC.